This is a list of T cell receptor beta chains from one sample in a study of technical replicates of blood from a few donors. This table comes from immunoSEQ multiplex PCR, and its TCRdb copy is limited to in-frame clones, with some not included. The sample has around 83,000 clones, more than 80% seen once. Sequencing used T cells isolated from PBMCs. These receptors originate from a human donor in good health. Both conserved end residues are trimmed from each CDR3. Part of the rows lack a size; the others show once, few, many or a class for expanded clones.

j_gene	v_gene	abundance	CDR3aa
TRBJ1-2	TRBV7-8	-	ASRRQGGGNYGYT
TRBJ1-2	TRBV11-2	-	ASSPTGKDYGYT
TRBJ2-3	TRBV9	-	ASSLSTDTQY
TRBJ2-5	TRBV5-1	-	ASSSQAQETQY
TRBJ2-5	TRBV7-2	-	ASSLPGSVETQY
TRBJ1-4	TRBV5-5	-	ASSLVGGPGEKLF
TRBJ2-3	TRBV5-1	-	ASSTTSPRAGTSNTQY
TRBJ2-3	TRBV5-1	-	ASSLVASGTDTQY
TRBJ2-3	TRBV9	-	ASSVGNGRTDTQY
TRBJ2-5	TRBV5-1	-	ASSETDQETQY
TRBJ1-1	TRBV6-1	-	ASSPLTGTAEAF
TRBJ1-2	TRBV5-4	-	ASSLEPGSNYGYT
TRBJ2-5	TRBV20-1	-	SARGGGTQY
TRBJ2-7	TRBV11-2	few	ASSTGGAERPTYEQY
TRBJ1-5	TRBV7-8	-	ASSLAGRYQPQH
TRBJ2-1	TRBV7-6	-	ASSLNSGSPYNEQF
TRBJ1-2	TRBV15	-	ATSYGRTGTLGYT
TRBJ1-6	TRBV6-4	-	ASSERDSGSPLH
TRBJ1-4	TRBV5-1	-	ASSLQGQGEKLF
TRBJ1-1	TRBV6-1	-	ASSDPGGVKAEAF
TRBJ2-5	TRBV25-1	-	ASSVRDREKETQY
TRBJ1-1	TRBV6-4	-	ASSDSARVGTEAF
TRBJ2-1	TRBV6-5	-	ASSSGGSYNEQF